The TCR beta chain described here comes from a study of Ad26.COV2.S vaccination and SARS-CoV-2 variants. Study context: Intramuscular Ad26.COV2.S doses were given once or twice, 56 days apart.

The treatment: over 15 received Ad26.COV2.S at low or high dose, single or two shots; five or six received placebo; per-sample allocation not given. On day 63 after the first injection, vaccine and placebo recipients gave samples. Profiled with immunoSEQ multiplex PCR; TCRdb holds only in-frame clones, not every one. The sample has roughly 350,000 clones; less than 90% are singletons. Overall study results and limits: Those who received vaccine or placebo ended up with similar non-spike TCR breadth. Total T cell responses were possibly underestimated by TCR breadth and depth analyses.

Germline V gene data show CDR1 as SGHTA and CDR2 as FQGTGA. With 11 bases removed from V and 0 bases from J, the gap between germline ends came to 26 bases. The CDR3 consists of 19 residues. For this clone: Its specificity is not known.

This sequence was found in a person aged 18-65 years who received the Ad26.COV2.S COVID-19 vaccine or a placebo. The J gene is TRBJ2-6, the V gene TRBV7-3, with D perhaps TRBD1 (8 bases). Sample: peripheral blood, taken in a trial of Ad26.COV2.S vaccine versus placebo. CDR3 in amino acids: CAGGDRTPLSPSGANVLTF. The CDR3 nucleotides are TGTGCCGGGGGGGACAGGACTCCACTCTCACCCTCTGGGGCCAACGTCCTGACTTTC.